Described below is a single T cell receptor (beta chain) sequence and its context. Its specificity is not known. The source of the sample is a study of T-cell reconstitution after alpha-beta-depleted transplantation in children. Study results and limitations: T cells produced anew were the main source of T-cell counts and diversity one year after transplant. Surviving recipient T cells and thymic progenitors produced the high day-60 TCRbeta diversity seen in some patients.

The V end was cut by 7 bases, the J end by 3 bases, with 10 bases between. There are 12 residues in the CDR3. Preparation of the TCRbeta library used unique molecular identifiers. Each CDR3 protein is one row after TCRdb ran MiXCR on the PCR reads. The data show around 580,000 distinct CDR3 sequences, 23% seen once. The TCR sequence derives from a boy under three years old who had a stem cell transplant for acute myeloid leukemia, so the T cells may come from the graft donor. Sample: PBMCs, mostly from graft donor cells, taken 360 days after TCRalphabeta/CD19-depleted stem cell transplant. This sequence joins TRBV12-3 or TRBV12-4 and TRBJ2-7, with D possibly matching TRBD1 (5 bases). The CDR3 DNA reads TGTGCCAGCACCGACACAGGCTACGAGCAGTACTTC. Translating gives CASTDTGYEQYF.